This TCR beta chain was captured by sequencing in a study of blood T cell repertoires in COVID-19. Authors' analysis steps: It was from reference gene primer amplification that nucleated cell counts were estimated. Generated by immunoSEQ multiplex PCR, the TCRdb table keeps only in-frame clones and is missing some. For V, J and clone size, that table is used; D and trimming come from the DNA. Here the sample spans around 370,000 clones, more than 75% being singletons. This clone has just one count. Participants' own reports of clinical history determined their cohort assignment. This TCR derives from a woman younger than 35 who had recovered from COVID-19. The sequenced material came from PBMCs or T cells enriched from blood (not recorded which).

CDR3 nucleotide sequence: TGTGCCAGCTCACCGCGGGACAGGGGAAGCACAGATACGCAGTATTTT. Residues: CASSPRDRGSTDTQYF. The gene calls are TRBV18 and TRBJ2-3; 10 nucleotides line up with TRBD1. Germline CDR1 is KGHSH and CDR2 is LQKENI. J was trimmed by 0 bases and V by 3 bases; bases with no gene match: 3. CDR3 length equals 16 residues. Filled out from reference TRBV18 and TRBJ2-3, the complete variable domain reads NAGVMQNPRHLVRRRGQEARLRCSPMKGHSHVYWYRQLPEEGLKFMVYLQKENIIDESGMPKERFSAEFPKEGPSILRIQQVVRGDSAAYFCASSPRDRGSTDTQYFGPGTRLTVL.